Sequencing of this T cell receptor beta chain was carried out in a study of CXCR3-negative and CXCR3-positive naive CD8 T cells. TRB cDNA libraries were made by UMI-labeled 5' RACE. TCRdb re-called the 5' RACE reads; one entry per CDR3 protein, DNA not given. This sample's table has about 84,000 distinct CDR3 sequences. Germline assignment: CDR1 SEHNR and CDR2 FQNEAQ (reference sequence). The CDR3 runs to 15 residues. Study-wide results and limits: Relative to memory CD8+ cells, whose diversity was much lower, both naive subsets had comparably high diversity. Naive CXCR3-positive and CXCR3-negative cells shared similar TRBV-TRBJ usage, unlike memory cells. Partial loss of CXCR3 expression followed cryopreservation; most assays used fresh PBMCs. Hydrophobicity of TRB CDR3s was greater in CXCR3-positive naive cells than in CXCR3-negative naive cells.

A word on this clonotype: Antigen unknown.

The specimen was naive CXCR3+ CD8+ T cells from blood. Subset in this sample: CD45RO-CCR7+CD27+CD95- naive CD8+ T cells expressing CXCR3 (TNR3+). This TCR was recovered from a human donor in good health. Some clones in this sample may be carry-over from other donors' samples. V and J are TRBV7-9 and TRBJ2-7. The CDR3: CASSTDPRLSYEQYF.